This TCR beta chain was sequenced in a study of Ad26.COV2.S vaccination and SARS-CoV-2 variants. Across the study: Enrolled in COV1001, the donor was in the Ad26.COV2.S trial arm, which received the vaccine. The vaccine Ad26.COV2.S was put into the muscle once, or twice with 56 days between.

Treatment reported: 19 received Ad26.COV2.S at low or high dose, single or two shots; several received placebo; per-sample allocation not given. Sample collection was performed on day 63 after the first vaccine or placebo injection. The assay was immunoSEQ multiplex PCR, and TCRdb's table has in-frame clones only and misses some. Counted here are about 400,000 clones, 83% occurring once; the ten biggest clones make up almost 7.5%. J gave up 6 bases and V 4 bases, and 5 bases lay outside the gene matches. The CDR3 has 16 residues. Germline V CDR1 and CDR2: SGHTA, FQGNSA. For this clone: Antigen unknown.

General study points: Vaccine recipients and placebo recipients showed similar non-spike TCR breadth. While placebo recipients had lower spike-specific TCR breadth, vaccine recipients had more.

This chain connects TRBV7-2 to TRBJ2-3; 15 bases fit TRBD2. The sample here was peripheral blood, taken in a trial of Ad26.COV2.S vaccine versus placebo. The clonotype was recovered from a person between 18 and 59 years old who received the Ad26.COV2.S COVID-19 vaccine or a placebo. The CDR3 region is CASSSGLAGGGDTQYF. The CDR3 DNA reads as TGTGCCAGCAGCTCGGGACTAGCGGGGGGTGGGGATACGCAGTATTTT.